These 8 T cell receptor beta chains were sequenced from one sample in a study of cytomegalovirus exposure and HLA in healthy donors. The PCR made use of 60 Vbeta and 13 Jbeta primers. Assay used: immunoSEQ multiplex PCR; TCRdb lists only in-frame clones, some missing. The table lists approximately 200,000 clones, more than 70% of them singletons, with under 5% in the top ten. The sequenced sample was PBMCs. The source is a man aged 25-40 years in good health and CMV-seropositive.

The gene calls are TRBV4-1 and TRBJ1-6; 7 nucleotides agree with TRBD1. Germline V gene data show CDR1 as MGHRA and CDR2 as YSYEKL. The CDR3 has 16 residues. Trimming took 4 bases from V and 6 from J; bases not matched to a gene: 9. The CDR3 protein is CASSRTDREANSPLHF. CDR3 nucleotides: TGCGCCAGCAGCCGCACCGACAGGGAAGCTAATTCACCCCTCCACTTT.

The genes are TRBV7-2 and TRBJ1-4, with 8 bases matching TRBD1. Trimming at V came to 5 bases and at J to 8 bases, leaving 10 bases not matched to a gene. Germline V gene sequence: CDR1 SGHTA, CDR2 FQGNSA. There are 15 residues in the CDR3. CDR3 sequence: CASSRGQGGREKLFF. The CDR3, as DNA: TGTGCCAGCAGCCGTGGACAGGGAGGGAGGGAAAAACTGTTTTTT.

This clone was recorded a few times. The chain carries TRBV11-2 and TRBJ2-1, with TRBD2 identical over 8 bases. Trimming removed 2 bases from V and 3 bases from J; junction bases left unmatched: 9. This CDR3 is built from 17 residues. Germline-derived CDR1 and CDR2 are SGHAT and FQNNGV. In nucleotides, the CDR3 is TGTGCCAGCAGCTTACGGGCGGGAGGTACCTTCTACAATGAGCAGTTCTTC. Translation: CASSLRAGGTFYNEQFF.

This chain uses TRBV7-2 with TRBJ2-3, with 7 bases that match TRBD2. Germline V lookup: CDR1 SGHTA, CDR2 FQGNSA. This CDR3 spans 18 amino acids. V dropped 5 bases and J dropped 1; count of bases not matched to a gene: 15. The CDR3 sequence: CASSPPGGLVQGTDTQYF. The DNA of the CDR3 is TGTGCCAGCAGCCCGCCGGGGGGATTGGTTCAGGGCACAGATACGCAGTATTTT.

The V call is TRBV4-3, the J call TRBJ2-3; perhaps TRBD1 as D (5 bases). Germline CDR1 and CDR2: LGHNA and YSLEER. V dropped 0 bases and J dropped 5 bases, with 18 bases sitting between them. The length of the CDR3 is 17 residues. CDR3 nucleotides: TGCGCCAGCAGCCAAGAGCCCGTGACAGCCCAAGGAGATACGCAGTATTTT. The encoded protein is CASSQEPVTAQGDTQYF.

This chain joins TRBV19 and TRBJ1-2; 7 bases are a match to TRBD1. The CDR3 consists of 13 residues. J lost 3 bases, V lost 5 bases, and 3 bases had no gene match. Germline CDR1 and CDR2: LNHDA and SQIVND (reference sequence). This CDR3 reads CASSVDRYYGYTF. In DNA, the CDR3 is TGTGCCAGTAGTGTGGACAGGTACTATGGCTACACCTTC.

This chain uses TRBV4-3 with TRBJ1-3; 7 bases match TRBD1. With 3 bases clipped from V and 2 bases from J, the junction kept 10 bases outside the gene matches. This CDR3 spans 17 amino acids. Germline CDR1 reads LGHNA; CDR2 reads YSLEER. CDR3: CASSQALTDRAGNTIYF. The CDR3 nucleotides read TGCGCCAGCAGCCAGGCCCTTACCGACAGGGCTGGAAACACCATATATTTT.

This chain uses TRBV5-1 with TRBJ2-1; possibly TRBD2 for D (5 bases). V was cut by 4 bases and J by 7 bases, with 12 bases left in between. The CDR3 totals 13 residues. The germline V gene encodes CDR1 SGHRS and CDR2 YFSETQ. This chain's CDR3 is CASSGLAENEQFF. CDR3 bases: TGCGCCAGCAGCGGGCTAGCCGAGAATGAGCAGTTCTTC.